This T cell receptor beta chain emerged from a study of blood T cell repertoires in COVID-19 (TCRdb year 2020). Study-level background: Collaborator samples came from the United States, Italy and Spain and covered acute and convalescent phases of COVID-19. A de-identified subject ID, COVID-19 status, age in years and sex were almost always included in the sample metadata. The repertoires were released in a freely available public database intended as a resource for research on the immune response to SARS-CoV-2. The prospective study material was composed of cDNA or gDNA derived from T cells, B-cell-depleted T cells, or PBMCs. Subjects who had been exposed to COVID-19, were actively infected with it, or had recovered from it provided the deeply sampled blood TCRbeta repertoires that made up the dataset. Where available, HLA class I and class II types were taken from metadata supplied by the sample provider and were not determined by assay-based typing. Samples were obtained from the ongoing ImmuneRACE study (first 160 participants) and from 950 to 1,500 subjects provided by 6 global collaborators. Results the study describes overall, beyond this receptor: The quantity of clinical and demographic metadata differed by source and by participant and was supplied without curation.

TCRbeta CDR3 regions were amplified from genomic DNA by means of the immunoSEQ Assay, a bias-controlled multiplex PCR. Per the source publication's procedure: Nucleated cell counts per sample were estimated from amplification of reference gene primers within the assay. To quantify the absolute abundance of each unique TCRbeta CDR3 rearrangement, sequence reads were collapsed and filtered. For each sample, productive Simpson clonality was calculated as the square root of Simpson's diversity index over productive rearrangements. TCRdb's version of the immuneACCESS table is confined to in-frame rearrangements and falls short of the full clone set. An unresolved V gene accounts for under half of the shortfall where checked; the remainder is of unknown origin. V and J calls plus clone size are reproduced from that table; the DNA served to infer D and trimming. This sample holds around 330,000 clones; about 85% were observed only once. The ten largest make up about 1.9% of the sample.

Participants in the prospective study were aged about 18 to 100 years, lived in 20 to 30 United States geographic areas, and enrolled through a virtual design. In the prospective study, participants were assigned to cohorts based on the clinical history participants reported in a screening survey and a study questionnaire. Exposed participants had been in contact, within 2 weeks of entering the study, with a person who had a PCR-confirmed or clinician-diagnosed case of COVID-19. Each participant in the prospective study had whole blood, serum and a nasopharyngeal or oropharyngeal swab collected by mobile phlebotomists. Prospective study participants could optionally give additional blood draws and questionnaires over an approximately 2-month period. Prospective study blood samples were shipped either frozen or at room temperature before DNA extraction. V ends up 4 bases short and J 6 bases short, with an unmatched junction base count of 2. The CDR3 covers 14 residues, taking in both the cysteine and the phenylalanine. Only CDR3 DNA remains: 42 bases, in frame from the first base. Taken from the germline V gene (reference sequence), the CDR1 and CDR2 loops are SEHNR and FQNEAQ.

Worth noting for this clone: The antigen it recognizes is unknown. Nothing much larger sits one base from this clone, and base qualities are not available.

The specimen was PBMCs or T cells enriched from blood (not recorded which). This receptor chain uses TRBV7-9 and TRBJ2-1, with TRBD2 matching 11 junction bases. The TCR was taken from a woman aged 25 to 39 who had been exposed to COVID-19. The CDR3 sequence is CASSSGLAANEQFF. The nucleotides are TGTGCCAGCAGCTCGGGACTAGCGGCCAATGAGCAGTTCTTC.